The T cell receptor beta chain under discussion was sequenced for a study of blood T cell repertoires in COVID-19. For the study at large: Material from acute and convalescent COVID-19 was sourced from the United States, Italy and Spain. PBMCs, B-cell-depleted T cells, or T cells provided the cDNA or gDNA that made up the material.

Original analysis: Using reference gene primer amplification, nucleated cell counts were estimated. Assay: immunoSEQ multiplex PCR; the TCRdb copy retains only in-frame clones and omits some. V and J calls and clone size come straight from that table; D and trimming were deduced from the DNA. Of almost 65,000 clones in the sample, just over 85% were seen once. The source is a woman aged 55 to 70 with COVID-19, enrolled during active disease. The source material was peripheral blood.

The CDR3 spells CASSLGQYSNQPQHF. The CDR3 DNA follows: TGTGCCAGCAGCTTGGGGCAGTATAGCAATCAGCCCCAGCATTTT. The chain links TRBV5-6 to TRBJ1-5; D is undetermined. Germline values: CDR1 SGHDT, CDR2 YYEEEE. Trimming took off 0 bases at V and 0 bases at J, with 7 bases between the two ends. CDR3 length: 15 amino acids.